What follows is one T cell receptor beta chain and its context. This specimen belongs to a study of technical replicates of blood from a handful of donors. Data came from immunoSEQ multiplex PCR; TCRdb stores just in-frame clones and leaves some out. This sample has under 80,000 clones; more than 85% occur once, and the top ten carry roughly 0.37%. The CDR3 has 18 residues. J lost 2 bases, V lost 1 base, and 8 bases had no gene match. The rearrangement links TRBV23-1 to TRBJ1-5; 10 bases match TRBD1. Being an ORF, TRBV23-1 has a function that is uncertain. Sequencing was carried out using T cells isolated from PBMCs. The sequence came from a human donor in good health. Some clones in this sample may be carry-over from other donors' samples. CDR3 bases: TGCGCCAGCAGTCAATACTCCGACAGGGGGCTTGGCAATCAGCCCCAGCATTTT. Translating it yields CASSQYSDRGLGNQPQHF.